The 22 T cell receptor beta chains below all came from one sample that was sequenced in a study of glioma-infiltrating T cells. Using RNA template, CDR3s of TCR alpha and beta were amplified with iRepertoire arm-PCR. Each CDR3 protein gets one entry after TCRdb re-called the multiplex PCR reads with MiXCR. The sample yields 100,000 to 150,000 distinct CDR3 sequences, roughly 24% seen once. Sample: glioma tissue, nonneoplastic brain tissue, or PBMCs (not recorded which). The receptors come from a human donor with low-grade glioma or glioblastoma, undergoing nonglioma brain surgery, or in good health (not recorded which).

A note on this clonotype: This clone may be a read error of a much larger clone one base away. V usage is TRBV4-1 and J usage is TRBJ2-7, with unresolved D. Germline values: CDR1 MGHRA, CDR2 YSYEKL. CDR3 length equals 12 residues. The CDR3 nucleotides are TGCGCCAGCAGCCAAGCCGGGCGCGAGCAGCACTTC. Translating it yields CASSQAGREQHF.

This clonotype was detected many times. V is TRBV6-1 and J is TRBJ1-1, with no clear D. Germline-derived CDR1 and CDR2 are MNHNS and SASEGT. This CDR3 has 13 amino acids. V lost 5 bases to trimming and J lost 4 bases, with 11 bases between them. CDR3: CASSLSGPTEAFF. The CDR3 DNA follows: TGTGCCAGCAGTCTTTCTGGGCCCACTGAAGCTTTCTTT.

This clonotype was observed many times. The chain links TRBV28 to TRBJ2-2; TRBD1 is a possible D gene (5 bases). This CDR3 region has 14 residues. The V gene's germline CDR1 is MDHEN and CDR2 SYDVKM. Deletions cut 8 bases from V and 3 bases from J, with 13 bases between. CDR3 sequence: CASQGWPDTGELFF. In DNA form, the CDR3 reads TGTGCCAGCCAGGGTTGGCCGGACACCGGGGAGCTGTTTTTT.

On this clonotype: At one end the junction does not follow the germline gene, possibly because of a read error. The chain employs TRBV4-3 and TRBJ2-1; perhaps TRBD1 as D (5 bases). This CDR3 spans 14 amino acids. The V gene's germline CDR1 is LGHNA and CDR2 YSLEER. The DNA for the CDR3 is TGCGCCAGCAGCCTCTCGACAGCTAACAATGAGCAGTCCTTC. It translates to CASSLSTANNEQSF.

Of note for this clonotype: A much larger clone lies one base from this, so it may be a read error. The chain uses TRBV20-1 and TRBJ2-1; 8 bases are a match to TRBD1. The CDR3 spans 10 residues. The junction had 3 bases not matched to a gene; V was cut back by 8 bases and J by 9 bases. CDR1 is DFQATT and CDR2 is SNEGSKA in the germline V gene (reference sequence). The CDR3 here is CSTGGGEQFF. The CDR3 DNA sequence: TGCAGTACAGGGGGTGGTGAGCAGTTCTTC.

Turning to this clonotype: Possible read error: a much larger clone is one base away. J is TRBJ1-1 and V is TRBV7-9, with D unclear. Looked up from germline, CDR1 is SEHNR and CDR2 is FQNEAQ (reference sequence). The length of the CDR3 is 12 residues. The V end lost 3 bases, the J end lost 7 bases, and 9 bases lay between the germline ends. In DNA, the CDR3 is TGTGCCAGCAGCTTGCCTGCCGTTGAAGCTTTCTTT. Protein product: CASSLPAVEAFF.

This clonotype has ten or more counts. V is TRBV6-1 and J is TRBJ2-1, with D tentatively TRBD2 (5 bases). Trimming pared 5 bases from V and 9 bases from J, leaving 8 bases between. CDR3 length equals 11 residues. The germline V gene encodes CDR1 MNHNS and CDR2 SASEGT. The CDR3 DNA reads TGTGCCAGCAGTCGGGGAGTTGAGCAGTTCTTC. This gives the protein CASSRGVEQFF.

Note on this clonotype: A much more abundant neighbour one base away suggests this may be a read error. The CDR3 spells CASRKQTSVDTQYF. The CDR3 region has the DNA TGTGCCAGCAGGAAGCAGACTAGCGTGGATACGCAGTATTTT. The chain employs TRBV11-1 and TRBJ2-3; the match to TRBD2 covers 8 bases. Germline lookup yields CDR1 SGHAT and CDR2 FQDESV (reference sequence). CDR3 size: 14 residues. Unmatched junction bases numbered 8, after V lost 6 bases and J lost 6 bases.

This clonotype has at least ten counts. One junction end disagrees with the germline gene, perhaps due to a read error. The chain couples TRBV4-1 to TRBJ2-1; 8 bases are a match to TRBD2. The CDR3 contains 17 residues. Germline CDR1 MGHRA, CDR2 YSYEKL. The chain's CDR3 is CASYGIGSGTWGNEQFF. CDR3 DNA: TGCGCCAGCTACGGGATTGGTAGCGGGACTTGGGGGAATGAACAGTTCTTC.

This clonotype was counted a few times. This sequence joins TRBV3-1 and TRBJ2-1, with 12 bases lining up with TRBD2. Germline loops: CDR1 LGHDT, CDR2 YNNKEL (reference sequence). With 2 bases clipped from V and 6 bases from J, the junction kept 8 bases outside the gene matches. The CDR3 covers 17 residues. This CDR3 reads CASSQSTSGSKFNEQFF. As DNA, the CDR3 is TGTGCCAGCAGCCAATCGACTAGCGGGAGCAAGTTCAATGAGCAGTTCTTC.

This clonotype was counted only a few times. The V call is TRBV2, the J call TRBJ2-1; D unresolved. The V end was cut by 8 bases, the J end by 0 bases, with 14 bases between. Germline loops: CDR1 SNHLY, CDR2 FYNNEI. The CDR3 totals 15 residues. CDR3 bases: TGTGCCAGCCTCGGAGCGCCCCGCTCCTACAATGAGCAGTTCTTC. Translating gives CASLGAPRSYNEQFF.

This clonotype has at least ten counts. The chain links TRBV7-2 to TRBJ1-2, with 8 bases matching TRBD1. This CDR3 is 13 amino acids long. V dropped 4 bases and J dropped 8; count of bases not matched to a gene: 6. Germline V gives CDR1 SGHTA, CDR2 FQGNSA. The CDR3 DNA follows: TGTGCCAGCAGCTCTACAGGGGACAGGGGCTACACCTTC. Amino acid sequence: CASSSTGDRGYTF.

The CDR3 is CASSVTGSGETQYF. The CDR3 DNA reads TGTGCCAGCAGCGTAACAGGCTCCGGGGAGACCCAGTACTTC. The genes are TRBV9 and TRBJ2-5, with D possibly being TRBD1 (5 bases). Trimming stripped 1 base from V and 5 bases from J, with 12 bases between. The CDR3 has 14 residues. Germline V lookup: CDR1 SGDLS, CDR2 YYNGEE.

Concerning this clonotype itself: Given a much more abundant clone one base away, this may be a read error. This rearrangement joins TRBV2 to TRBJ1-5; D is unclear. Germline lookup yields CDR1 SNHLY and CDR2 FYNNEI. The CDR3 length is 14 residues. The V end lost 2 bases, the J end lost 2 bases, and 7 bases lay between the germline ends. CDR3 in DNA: TGTGCCAGCAGTGAAATACATCGCAATCAGCCCCAGCATTTT. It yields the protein CASSEIHRNQPQHF.

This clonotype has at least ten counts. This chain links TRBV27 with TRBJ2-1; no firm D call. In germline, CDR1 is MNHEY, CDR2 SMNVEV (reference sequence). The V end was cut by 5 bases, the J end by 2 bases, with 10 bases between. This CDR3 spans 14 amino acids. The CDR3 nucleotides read TGTGCCAGCAGTGTCAGTGGGACCTACAATGAGCAGTTCTTC. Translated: CASSVSGTYNEQFF.

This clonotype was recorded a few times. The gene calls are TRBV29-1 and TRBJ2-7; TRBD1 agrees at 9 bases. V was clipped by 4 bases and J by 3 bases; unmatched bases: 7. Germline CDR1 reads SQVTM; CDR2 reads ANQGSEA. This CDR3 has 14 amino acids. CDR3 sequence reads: CSVVIGTGSYEQYF. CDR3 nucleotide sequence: TGCAGCGTTGTTATAGGGACAGGGAGCTACGAGCAGTACTTC.

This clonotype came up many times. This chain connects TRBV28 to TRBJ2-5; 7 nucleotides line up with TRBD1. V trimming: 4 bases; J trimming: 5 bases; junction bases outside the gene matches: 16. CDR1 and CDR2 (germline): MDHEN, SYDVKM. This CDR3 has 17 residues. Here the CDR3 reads CASSSYPSTGVKETQYF. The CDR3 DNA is TGTGCCAGCAGTTCCTATCCCTCCACAGGGGTCAAGGAGACCCAGTACTTC.

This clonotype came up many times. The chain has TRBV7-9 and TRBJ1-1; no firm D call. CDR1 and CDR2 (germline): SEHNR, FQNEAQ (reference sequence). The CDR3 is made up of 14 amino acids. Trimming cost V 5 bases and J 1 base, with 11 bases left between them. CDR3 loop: CASSPDLGNTEAFF. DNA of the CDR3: TGTGCCAGCAGCCCCGATCTCGGGAACACTGAAGCTTTCTTT.

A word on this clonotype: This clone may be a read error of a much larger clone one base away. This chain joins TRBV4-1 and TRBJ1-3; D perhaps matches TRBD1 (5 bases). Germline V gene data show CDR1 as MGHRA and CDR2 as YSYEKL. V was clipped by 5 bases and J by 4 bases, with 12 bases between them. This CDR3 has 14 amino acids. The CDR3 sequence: CASSEGGEGNTIYF. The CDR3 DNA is TGCGCCAGCAGCGAAGGAGGGGAGGGAAACACCATATATTTT.

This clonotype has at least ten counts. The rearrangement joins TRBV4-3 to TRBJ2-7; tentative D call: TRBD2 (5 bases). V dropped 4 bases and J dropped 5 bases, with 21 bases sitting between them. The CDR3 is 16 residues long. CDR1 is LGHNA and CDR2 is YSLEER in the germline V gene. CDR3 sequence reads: CASSPEGQDSSNEQYF. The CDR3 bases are TGCGCCAGCAGCCCGGAAGGGCAGGACTCCTCGAACGAGCAGTACTTC.

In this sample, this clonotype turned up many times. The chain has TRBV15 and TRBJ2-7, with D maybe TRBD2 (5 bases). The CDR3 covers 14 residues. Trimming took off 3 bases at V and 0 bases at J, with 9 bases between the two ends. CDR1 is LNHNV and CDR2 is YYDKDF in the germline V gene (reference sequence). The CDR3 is CATSSPRDSYEQYF. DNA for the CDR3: TGTGCCACCAGCAGCCCCCGGGACTCCTACGAGCAGTACTTC.

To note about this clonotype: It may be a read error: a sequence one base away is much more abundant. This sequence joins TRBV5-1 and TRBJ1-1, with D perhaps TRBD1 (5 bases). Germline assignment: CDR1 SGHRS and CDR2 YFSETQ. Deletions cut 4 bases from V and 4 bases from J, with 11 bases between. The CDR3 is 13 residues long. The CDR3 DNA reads TGCGCCAGCAGCACCGAGACAGTCACTGAAGCTTTCTTT. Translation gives CASSTETVTEAFF.